Following are 21 T cell receptor beta chains from one sample sequenced in a study of cytomegalovirus exposure and HLA in healthy donors. The PCR made use of 60 Vbeta and 13 Jbeta primers. Produced via immunoSEQ multiplex PCR; TCRdb's table is partial and in-frame only. Of approximately 110,000 clones in the sample, under 85% were seen once. The source material was PBMCs. These receptors were obtained from a human donor in good health.

The CDR3 spells CASSEPRTGGAANEKLFF. In nucleotides, the CDR3 is TGTGCCAGCAGTGAACCCCGGACAGGGGGCGCGGCTAATGAAAAACTGTTTTTT. This chain uses TRBV25-1 with TRBJ1-4; 11 bases line up with TRBD1. The trim removed 2 bases at V and 3 bases at J, leaving 8 bases unmatched. Germline V gene data show CDR1 as MGHDK and CDR2 as SYGVNS. The CDR3 runs 18 residues. Complete variable domain (other parts from reference TRBV25-1 and TRBJ1-4): EADIYQTPRYLVIGTGKKITLECSQTMGHDKMYWYQQDPGMELHLIHYSYGVNSTEKGDLSSESTVSRIRTEHFPLTLESARPSHTSQYLCASSEPRTGGAANEKLFFGSGTQLSVL.

The CDR3, as DNA: TGTGCCAGCAGTTTCGGCCTTAGCTCCTACGAGCAGTACTTC. Its translation: CASSFGLSSYEQYF. The chain recombines TRBV27 with TRBJ2-5, with D unclear. The DNA end favors TRBJ2-7, so the J call may be wrong. Per germline, CDR1 MNHEY and CDR2 SMNVEV (reference sequence). The CDR3 extends over 14 amino acids.

The rearrangement links TRBV11-2 to TRBJ1-2, with unresolved D. V gave up 0 bases and J gave up 8 bases, with 10 bases separating them. The CDR3 is 13 amino acids. Germline lookup yields CDR1 SGHAT and CDR2 FQNNGV. CDR3 DNA: TGTGCCAGCAGCTTAGATCGTACTCGGGGCTACACCTTC. Its translation is CASSLDRTRGYTF.

Comment on this clone: The same CDR3 arises from other DNA sequences in this sample as well. The J gene is TRBJ2-1, the V gene TRBV9, with 14 nucleotides matching TRBD2. V shed 2 bases and J 10 bases; nucleotides not matched to a gene: 2. This CDR3 region has 14 residues. Germline V gene sequence: CDR1 SGDLS, CDR2 YYNGEE. CDR3 coding DNA: TGTGCCAGCAGCGTGAGACTAGCGGGAGGGGAGCAGTTCTTC. As protein: CASSVRLAGGEQFF.

The chain uses TRBV23-1 and TRBJ2-2, with 7 positions matching TRBD2. TRBV23-1 carries the ORF label, with uncertain function. The CDR3 totals 16 residues. V trimming: 0 bases; J trimming: 7 bases; junction bases outside the gene matches: 8. CDR3 sequence reads: CASSQSRAGTVGELFF. DNA of the CDR3: TGCGCCAGCAGTCAATCTCGAGCGGGAACAGTCGGGGAGCTGTTTTTT.

This rearrangement joins TRBV5-1 to TRBJ2-3, with TRBD2 matching over 11 bases. Looked up from germline, CDR1 is SGHRS and CDR2 is YFSETQ. The CDR3 contains 16 residues. Unmatched junction bases numbered 9, after V lost 4 bases and J lost 5 bases. The CDR3 protein is CASSPIAGGGGDTQYF. CDR3 sequence (DNA): TGCGCCAGCAGCCCAATAGCGGGAGGGGGAGGAGATACGCAGTATTTT.

V gene TRBV13 combines with J gene TRBJ1-3; D might be TRBD1 (5 bases). Trimming took 3 bases from V and 4 from J, leaving 19 bases between them. The CDR3 extends over 17 amino acids. CDR1 PRHDT and CDR2 FYEKMQ come from the germline V gene (reference sequence). DNA for the CDR3: TGTGCCAGCAGCTTTGGGGCTGGCGCCGGTGGAGGAAACACCATATATTTT. Encoded protein: CASSFGAGAGGGNTIYF.

This clone was observed a few times. The gene calls are TRBV29-1 and TRBJ1-1, with 8 nucleotides matching TRBD1. V was clipped by 7 bases and J by 1 base; unmatched bases: 8. This CDR3 comprises 14 residues. CDR1 is SQVTM, CDR2 ANQGSEA, per germline. This CDR3 reads CSAAGGSGNTEAFF. The CDR3 DNA is TGCAGCGCCGCAGGGGGCTCGGGGAACACTGAAGCTTTCTTT.

The chain uses TRBV7-8 and TRBJ1-2; D is undetermined. V lost 1 base and J 4 bases, leaving 19 bases between the germline ends. CDR1 SGHVS and CDR2 FQNEAQ come from the germline V gene. CDR3 length: 17 residues. CDR3 in amino acids: CASSLDFQGSVSYGYTF. CDR3 DNA sequence: TGTGCCAGCAGCTTAGATTTCCAAGGGAGCGTTTCCTATGGCTACACCTTC. Drawing the rest from reference TRBV7-8 and TRBJ1-2, the complete variable domain is GAGVSQSPRYKVAKRGQDVALRCDPISGHVSLFWYQQALGQGPEFLTYFQNEAQLDKSGLPSDRFFAERPEGSVSTLKIQRTQQEDSAVYLCASSLDFQGSVSYGYTFGSGTRLTVV.

The V call is TRBV6-5, the J call TRBJ2-1; 9 positions agree with TRBD1. The V gene end was trimmed by 6 bases and the J gene end by 5 bases; junction bases not matched to a gene: 8. Germline V lookup: CDR1 MNHEY, CDR2 SVGAGI. The CDR3 covers 15 residues. The CDR3 here is CASRRPGQGNNEQFF. CDR3 bases: TGTGCCAGCAGAAGACCGGGACAGGGAAACAATGAGCAGTTCTTC.

This chain uses TRBV27 with TRBJ2-3; 10 nucleotides match TRBD2. The germline V gene has CDR1 MNHEY and CDR2 SMNVEV (reference sequence). CDR3 length equals 16 residues. With V trimmed by 5 bases and J by 3 bases, 8 bases remained unmatched. CDR3 region: CASSASSGRVTDTQYF. The CDR3, as DNA: TGTGCCAGCAGTGCGTCTAGCGGGAGAGTGACAGATACGCAGTATTTT.

This chain uses TRBV5-1 with TRBJ1-2, with D uncertain. Germline CDR1 SGHRS, CDR2 YFSETQ. The CDR3 is made up of 13 amino acids. Trimming shortened V by 9 bases and J by 0 bases, and 12 bases separated the two germline ends. CDR3 loop: CATGGPPNYGYTF. The CDR3, as DNA: TGCGCCACCGGCGGGCCTCCTAACTATGGCTACACCTTC.

V is TRBV19 and J is TRBJ2-5; 11 bases are a match to TRBD2. The DNA end is more similar to TRBJ2-7, so the J call may be wrong. Germline V gene lookup returns CDR1 LNHDA and CDR2 SQIVND (reference sequence). The CDR3 runs to 14 residues. DNA of the CDR3: TGTGCCAGTAGTACTAGCGGGAGGTCCTACGAGCAGTACTTC. Translated: CASSTSGRSYEQYF.

The rearrangement joins TRBV30 to TRBJ2-2, with 7 bases lining up with TRBD1. The germline V gene has CDR1 GTSNPN and CDR2 SVGIG (reference sequence). The CDR3 spans 14 residues. The trim removed 4 bases at V and 5 bases at J, leaving 7 bases unmatched. CDR3 sequence reads: CAWTTTGSTGELFF. CDR3 nucleotide sequence: TGTGCCTGGACCACGACAGGGAGTACCGGGGAGCTGTTTTTT. Variable domain in full (rest from reference TRBV30 and TRBJ2-2): SQTIHQWPATLVQPVGSPLSLECTVEGTSNPNLYWYRQAAGRGLQLLFYSVGIGQISSEVPQNLSASRPQDRQFILSSKKLLLSDSGFYLCAWTTTGSTGELFFGEGSRLTVL.

The rearrangement joins TRBV27 to TRBJ1-5; D call uncertain. Trimming shortened V by 6 bases and J by 4 bases, and 13 bases separated the two germline ends. The CDR3 sequence is 14 residues long. Germline V lookup: CDR1 MNHEY, CDR2 SMNVEV (reference sequence). CDR3 protein: CASSPTLLNQPQHF. In nucleotides, the CDR3 is TGTGCCAGCAGCCCGACACTTCTTAATCAGCCCCAGCATTTT.

The chain couples TRBV29-1 to TRBJ2-1; 14 bases fit TRBD2. Germline lookup yields CDR1 SQVTM and CDR2 ANQGSEA. This CDR3 region has 19 residues. J was trimmed by 0 bases and V by 4 bases; bases with no gene match: 11. CDR3 DNA: TGCAGCGTTGCCCGCGGACTAGCGGGAGGTCGTAGCTCCTACAATGAGCAGTTCTTC. This encodes CSVARGLAGGRSSYNEQFF.

The genes are TRBV5-4 and TRBJ2-1, with D possibly being TRBD1 (5 bases). The V end lost 3 bases, the J end lost 3 bases, and 10 bases lay between the germline ends. The CDR3 spans 14 residues. Looked up from germline, CDR1 is SGHNT and CDR2 is YYREEE (reference sequence). CDR3 region: CASSWGGSYNEQFF. The DNA of the CDR3 is TGTGCCAGCAGCTGGGGCGGAAGCTACAATGAGCAGTTCTTC.

This rearrangement joins TRBV23-1 to TRBJ2-7, with TRBD1 matching 7 bases. TRBV23-1 is placed among ORFs of uncertain function. V lost 4 bases to trimming and J lost 2 bases; unmatched junction nucleotides: 5. The CDR3 is 14 residues long. The CDR3 nucleotides read TGCGCCAGCAGTCGTGGACAGGAGACCTACGAGCAGTACTTC. Translating it yields CASSRGQETYEQYF.

J is TRBJ2-2 and V is TRBV11-2; D remains ambiguous. V was shortened by 1 base and J by 8 bases, with 11 bases between the two germline ends. This CDR3 region has 14 residues. Germline assignment: CDR1 SGHAT and CDR2 FQNNGV. The CDR3 DNA follows: TGTGCCAGCAGCTTAGGTCTTATAACTGGGGAGCTGTTTTTT. Protein sequence: CASSLGLITGELFF.

The chain employs TRBV27 and TRBJ2-3, with no clear D. This CDR3 has 13 residues. Deletions cut 2 bases from V and 8 bases from J, with 11 bases between. CDR1 MNHEY and CDR2 SMNVEV come from the germline V gene (reference sequence). The CDR3 sequence: CASSLRGSGTQYF. CDR3 DNA sequence: TGTGCCAGCAGTTTAAGAGGTTCGGGTACGCAGTATTTT.

This CDR3 is CASSYQGFRSYEQYF. Here the CDR3 DNA reads TGTGCCAGCAGTTACCAGGGGTTCCGCTCCTACGAGCAGTACTTC. J is TRBJ2-5 and V is TRBV6-5, with D possibly TRBD1 on 6 matching bases. TRBJ2-7 matches the DNA end more closely, so the J call is doubtful. This CDR3 is 15 amino acids long. Looked up from germline, CDR1 is MNHEY and CDR2 is SVGAGI.